Described below is a single TCR delta chain sequence and its context. This clone's antigen is unknown. Per-base quality was not reported, and no clone a single base away is much larger than it. Receptors were amplified or captured by 5' RACE. Reads for this sample came from an Illumina MiSeq. TCRdb called clones afresh from the public reads with CATT; identical DNA rows were later merged. This sample comprises about 2,600 delta-chain clones, about 5.9% of them detected only once. The ten most abundant clones make up around 49% of the sample. The sample originates from a study of delta chain sequences of gamma delta T cells (dated by TCRdb to about 2017). The sample consisted of either unsorted cells or a sorted T cell fraction (not recorded which). This sequence was found in a human donor in good health.

The CDR3 corresponds to CACDTIGGGDKLIF. In nucleotide form, the sequence is TGTGCCTGTGACACAATTGGGGGGGGCGATAAACTCATCTTT. The chain joins TRDV2 to TRDJ1, with TRDD3 as a weak D call on 6 bases. V lost 1 base and J lost 4 bases; the stretch between them is 12 bases long. Taken from cysteine to phenylalanine, the CDR3 has 14 residues. Just the 42-base CDR3 DNA is kept, in frame starting at base 1. The germline V gene supplies CDR1 GEAIGNYY and CDR2 EKD.